This T cell receptor beta chain was identified during a study of T cell clones after liver transplantation. Study-level information: Apart from a few HCV-positive recipients, transplants were for non-autoimmune, non-viral reasons.

Germline V gene data show CDR1 as GTSNPN and CDR2 as SVGIG (reference sequence). The CDR3 length is 14 residues. V shed 2 bases, J shed 2 bases, and the junction held 3 bases outside the gene matches. Findings and limits, study-wide: Migration into the graft, not deletion, may explain lost graft donor-reactive T cells. Post-transplant time points were not standardized, so conclusions are preliminary.

As to this clone: As yet, its antigen is unknown.

Profiling relied on immunoSEQ multiplex PCR, and the TCRdb table lists in-frame clones only, not all of them. The table includes roughly 80,000 clones, approximately 87% detected once. This receptor was taken from a human patient who received a liver transplant. Some T cells may be graft donor cells. Sequencing was performed on CD4+ T cells from blood, taken at the 22-month timepoint. The chain recombines TRBV30 with TRBJ1-5, with 7 bases matching TRBD1. The CDR3 DNA is TGTGCCTGGAGTCTTACAGGGGGCAATCAGCCCCAGCATTTT. It specifies CAWSLTGGNQPQHF.